This T cell receptor beta chain was sequenced during a study of identical twins. There are 13 residues in the CDR3. V was clipped by 5 bases and J by 8 bases, with 13 bases between them. General study results and limits: Clonotypes of the beta chain that were abundant in cord blood carried fewer insertions (memory repertoires showed none). Invariant MAIT and iNKT cells may have partly biased zero-insertion analyses.

This clonotype occurred many times. Its cognate antigen is unknown. Using its own MiXCR run on the 5' RACE reads, TCRdb lists one record per CDR3 protein. This repertoire shows more than 650,000 distinct CDR3 sequences, approximately 6% found once; its top ten account for roughly 2%. The rearrangement links TRBV12-3 or TRBV12-4 to TRBJ2-1, with D possibly TRBD2 on 6 matching bases. Sequences were obtained from naive T cells sorted from blood. This TCR came from a man younger than 30 in good health. CDR3 nucleotide sequence: TGTGCCAGCAGTCTGCGGGGTGGGGATGAGCAGTTCTTC. This sequence encodes CASSLRGGDEQFF.